The sequence of this T cell receptor (beta chain) was determined in a study of cytomegalovirus exposure and HLA in healthy donors. The PCR employed 60 Vbeta primers together with 13 Jbeta primers. Here immunoSEQ multiplex PCR was the method, and the copy in TCRdb shows in-frame clones only, minus some. The sample contains about 240,000 clones, 82% of which appear only once. Trimming took 3 bases from V and 5 from J; bases not matched to a gene: 5. The CDR3 totals 14 residues. Germline CDR1 reads KGHSH; CDR2 reads LQKENI. This sequence originates from a woman between 40 and 55 years old in good health and CMV-seropositive. The specimen was PBMCs. V gene TRBV18 combines with J gene TRBJ1-1, with 8 bases aligning to TRBD1. CDR3 in amino acids: CASSPTGDGTEAFF. In DNA, the CDR3 is TGTGCCAGCTCACCGACAGGGGATGGTACTGAAGCTTTCTTT.